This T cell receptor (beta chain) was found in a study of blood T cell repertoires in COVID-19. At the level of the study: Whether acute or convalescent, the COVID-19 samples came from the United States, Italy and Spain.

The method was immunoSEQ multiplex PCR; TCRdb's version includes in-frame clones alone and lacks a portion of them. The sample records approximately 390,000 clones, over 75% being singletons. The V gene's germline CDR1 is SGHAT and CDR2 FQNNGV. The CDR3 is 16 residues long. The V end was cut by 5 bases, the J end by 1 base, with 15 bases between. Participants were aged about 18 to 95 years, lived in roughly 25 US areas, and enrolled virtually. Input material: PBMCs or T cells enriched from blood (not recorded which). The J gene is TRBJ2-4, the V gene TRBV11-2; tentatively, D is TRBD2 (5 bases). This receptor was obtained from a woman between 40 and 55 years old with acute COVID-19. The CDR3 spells CASSPNSGGAKNIQYF. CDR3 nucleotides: TGTGCCAGCAGCCCAAACTCCGGCGGGGCCAAAAACATTCAGTACTTC.